This T cell receptor (beta chain) was documented in a study of T cell repertoires in cytomegalovirus infection. This clonotype was observed at least ten times. Its antigen is not known. Study-level results: Identification of carriers of CMV plus the relevant HLA was performed using cumulative public TCR beta family frequency. CMV-specific HLA-C-restricted TCR beta clonotypes dominated the ex vivo response.

TCRdb re-analysed the reads in MiXCR, keeping a single row per CDR3 protein. The repertoire has 380,000 or so distinct CDR3 sequences, nearly 35% of them found once; the top ten carry 13%. The germline V gene has CDR1 SGHTA and CDR2 FQGNSA. The CDR3 is 16 amino acids. V lost 5 bases, J lost 3 bases, and 17 bases lay in between. The V and J genes are TRBV7-2 and TRBJ1-3; possible D gene TRBD1, 6 bases. Specimen: cultured PBMCs, collected from culture after CMV antigen stimulation. The TCR originated in a human donor in good health (CMV status not recorded). Some clones in this sample may be carry-over from other donors' samples. The CDR3 is CASSVDGGGGGNTIYF. The CDR3 DNA sequence: TGTGCCAGCAGCGTAGATGGGGGGGGCGGTGGAAACACCATATATTTT.